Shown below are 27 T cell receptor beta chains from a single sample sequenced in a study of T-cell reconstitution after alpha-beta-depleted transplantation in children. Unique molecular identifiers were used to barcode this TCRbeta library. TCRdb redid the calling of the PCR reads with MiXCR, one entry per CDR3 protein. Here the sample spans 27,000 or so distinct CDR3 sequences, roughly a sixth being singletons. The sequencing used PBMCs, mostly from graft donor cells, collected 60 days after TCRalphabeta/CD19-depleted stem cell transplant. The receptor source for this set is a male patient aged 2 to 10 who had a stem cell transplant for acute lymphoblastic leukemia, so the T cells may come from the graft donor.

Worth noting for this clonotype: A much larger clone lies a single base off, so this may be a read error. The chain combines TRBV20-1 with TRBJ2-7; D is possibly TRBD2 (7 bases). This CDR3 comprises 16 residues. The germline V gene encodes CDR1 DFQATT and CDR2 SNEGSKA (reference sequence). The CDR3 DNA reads TGCTGTGCTCGCCAGGAAGTCGCGGGGGCGTCGGGCGAGCAGTACTTC. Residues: CCARQEVAGASGEQYF.

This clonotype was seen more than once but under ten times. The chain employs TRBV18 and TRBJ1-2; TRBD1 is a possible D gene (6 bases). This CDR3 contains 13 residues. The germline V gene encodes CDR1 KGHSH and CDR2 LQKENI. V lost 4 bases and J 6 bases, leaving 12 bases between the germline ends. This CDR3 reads CASSLRTEDGYTF. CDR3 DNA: TGTGCCAGCTCACTAAGGACAGAAGATGGCTACACCTTC.

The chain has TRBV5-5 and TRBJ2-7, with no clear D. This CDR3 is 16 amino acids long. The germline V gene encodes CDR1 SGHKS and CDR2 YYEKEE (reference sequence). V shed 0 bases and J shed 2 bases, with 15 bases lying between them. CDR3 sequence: CASSLVSGTPTYEQYF. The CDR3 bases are TGTGCCAGCAGCTTGGTGTCAGGTACTCCTACCTACGAGCAGTACTTC.

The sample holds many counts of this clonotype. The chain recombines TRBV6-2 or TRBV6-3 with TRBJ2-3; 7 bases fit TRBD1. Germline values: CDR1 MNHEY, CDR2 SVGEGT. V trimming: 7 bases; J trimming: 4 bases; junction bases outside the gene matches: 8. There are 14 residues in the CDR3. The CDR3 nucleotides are TGTGCCAGCAAGGGGGCTCCGGACGCAGATACGCAGTATTTT. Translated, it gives CASKGAPDADTQYF.

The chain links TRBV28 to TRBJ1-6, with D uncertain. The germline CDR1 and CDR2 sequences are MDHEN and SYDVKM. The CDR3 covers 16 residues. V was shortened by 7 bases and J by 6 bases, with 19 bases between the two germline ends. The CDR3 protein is CASTYYLAMGNSPLHF. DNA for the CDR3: TGTGCCAGCACCTACTACTTGGCCATGGGTAATTCACCCCTCCACTTT.

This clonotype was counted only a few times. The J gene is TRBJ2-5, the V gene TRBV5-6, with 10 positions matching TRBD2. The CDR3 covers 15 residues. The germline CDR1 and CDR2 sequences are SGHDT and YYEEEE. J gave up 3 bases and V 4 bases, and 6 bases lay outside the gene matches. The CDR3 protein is CASSPGLAGEETQYF. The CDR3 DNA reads TGTGCCAGCAGCCCCGGGCTAGCGGGGGAAGAGACCCAGTACTTC.

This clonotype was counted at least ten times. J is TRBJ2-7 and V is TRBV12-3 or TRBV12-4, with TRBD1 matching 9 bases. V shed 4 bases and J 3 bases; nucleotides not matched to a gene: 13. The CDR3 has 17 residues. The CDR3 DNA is TGTGCCAGCAGTTCCGGGACAGGGCCTCCCGGAGACTACGAGCAGTACTTC. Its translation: CASSSGTGPPGDYEQYF.

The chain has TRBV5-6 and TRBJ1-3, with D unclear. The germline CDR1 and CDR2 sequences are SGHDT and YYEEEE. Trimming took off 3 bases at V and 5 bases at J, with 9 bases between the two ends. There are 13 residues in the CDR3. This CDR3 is CASSSLGRNTIYF. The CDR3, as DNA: TGTGCCAGCAGCTCCCTAGGGAGAAACACCATATATTTT.

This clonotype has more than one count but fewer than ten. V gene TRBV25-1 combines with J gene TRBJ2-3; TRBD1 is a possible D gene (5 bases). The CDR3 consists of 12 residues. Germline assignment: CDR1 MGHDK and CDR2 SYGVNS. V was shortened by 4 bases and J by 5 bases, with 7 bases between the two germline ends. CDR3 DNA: TGTGCCAGCAGTGCCCAGGGAGATACGCAGTATTTT. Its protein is CASSAQGDTQYF.

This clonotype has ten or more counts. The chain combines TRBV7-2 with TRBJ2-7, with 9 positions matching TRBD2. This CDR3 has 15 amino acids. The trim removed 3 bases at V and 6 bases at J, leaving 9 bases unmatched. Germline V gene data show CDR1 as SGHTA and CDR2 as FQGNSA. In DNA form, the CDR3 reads TGTGCCAGCAGCTTGTCATGGCTAGCGGGAAGCGAGCAGTACTTC. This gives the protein CASSLSWLAGSEQYF.

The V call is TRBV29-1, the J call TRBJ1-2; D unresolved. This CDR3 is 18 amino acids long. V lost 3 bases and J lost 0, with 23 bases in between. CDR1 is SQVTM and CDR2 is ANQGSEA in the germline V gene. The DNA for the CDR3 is TGCAGCGTTGACCCGAGGGAGATACAAGCATTCACTAACTATGGCTACACCTTC. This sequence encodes CSVDPREIQAFTNYGYTF.

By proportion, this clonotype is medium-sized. This CDR3 reads CASSPVSSQSSGANVLTF. DNA of the CDR3: TGTGCCAGCTCACCAGTGAGTTCTCAAAGTTCTGGGGCCAACGTCCTGACTTTC. V usage is TRBV18 and J usage is TRBJ2-6, with no clear D. V gave up 2 bases and J gave up 1 base, with 15 bases separating them. The CDR3 loop spans 18 amino acids. CDR1 is KGHSH, CDR2 LQKENI, per germline.

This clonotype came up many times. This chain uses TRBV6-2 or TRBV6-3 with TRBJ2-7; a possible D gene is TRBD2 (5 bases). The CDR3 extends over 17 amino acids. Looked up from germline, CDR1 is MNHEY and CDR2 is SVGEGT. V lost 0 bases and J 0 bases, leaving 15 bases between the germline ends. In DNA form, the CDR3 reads TGTGCCAGCAGTTACTCGAAGGCTGGACTGGGCTCCTACGAGCAGTACTTC. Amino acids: CASSYSKAGLGSYEQYF.

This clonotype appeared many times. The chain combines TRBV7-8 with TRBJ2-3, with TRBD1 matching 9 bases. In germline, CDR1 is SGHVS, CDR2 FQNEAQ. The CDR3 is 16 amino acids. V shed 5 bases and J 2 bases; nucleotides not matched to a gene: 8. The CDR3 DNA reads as TGTGCCAGCAGCCCCCGGGACAGGGTGGACACAGATACGCAGTATTTT. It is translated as CASSPRDRVDTDTQYF.

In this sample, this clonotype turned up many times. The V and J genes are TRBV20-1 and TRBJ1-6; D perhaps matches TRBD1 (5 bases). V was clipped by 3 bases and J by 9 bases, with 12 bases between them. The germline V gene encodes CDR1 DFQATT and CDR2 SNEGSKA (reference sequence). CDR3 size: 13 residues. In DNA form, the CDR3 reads TGCAGTGCTAGTGAGGGGAAGGGTTCACCCCTCCACTTT. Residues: CSASEGKGSPLHF.

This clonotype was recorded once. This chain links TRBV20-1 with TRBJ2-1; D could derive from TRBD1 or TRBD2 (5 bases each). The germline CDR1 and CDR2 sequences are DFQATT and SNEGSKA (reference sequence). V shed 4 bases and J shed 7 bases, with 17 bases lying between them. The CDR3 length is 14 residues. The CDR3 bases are TGCAGTGCTAAGTGGGACCCAGCAACTAATGAGCAGTTCTTC. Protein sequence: CSAKWDPATNEQFF.

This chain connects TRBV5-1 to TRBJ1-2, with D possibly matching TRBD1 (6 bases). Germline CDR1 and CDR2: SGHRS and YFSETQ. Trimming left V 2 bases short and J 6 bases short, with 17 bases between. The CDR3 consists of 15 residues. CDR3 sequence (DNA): TGCGCCAGCAGCTTCTCTCCTTCCTACAGGGATGGCTACACCTTC. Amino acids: CASSFSPSYRDGYTF.

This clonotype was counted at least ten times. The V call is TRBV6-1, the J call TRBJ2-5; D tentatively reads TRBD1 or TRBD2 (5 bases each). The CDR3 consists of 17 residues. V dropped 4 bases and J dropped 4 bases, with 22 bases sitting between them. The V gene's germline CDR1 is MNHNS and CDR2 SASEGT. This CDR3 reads CASSVPRTEGRRETQYF. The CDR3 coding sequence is TGTGCCAGCAGTGTGCCCCGGACCGAGGGGCGTCGAGAGACCCAGTACTTC.

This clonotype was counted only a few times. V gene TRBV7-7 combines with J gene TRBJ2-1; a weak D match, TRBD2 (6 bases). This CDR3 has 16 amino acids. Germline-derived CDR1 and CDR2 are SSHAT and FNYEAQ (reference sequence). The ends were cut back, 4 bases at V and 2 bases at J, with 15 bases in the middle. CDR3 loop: CASSSRLARTYNEQFF. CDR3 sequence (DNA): TGTGCCAGCAGCTCTCGCCTAGCGAGGACCTACAATGAGCAGTTCTTC.

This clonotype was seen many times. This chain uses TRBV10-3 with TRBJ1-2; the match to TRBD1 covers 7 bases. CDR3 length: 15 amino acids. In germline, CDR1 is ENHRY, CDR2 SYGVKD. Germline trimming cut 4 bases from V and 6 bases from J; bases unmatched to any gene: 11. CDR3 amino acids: CAISGGDRAWNGYTF. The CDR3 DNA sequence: TGTGCCATCAGTGGGGGAGACAGGGCATGGAATGGCTACACCTTC.

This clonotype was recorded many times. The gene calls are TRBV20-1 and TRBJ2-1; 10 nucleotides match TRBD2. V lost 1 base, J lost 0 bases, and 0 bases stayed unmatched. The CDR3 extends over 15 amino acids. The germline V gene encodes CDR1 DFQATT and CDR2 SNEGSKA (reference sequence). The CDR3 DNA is TGCAGTGCTAGAGGACTAGCGGGCTCCTACAATGAGCAGTTCTTC. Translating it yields CSARGLAGSYNEQFF.

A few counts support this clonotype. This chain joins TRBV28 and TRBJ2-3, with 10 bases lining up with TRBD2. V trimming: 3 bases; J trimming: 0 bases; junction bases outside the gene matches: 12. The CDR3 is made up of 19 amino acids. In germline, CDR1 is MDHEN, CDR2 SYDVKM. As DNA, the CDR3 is TGTGCCAGCAGTTTTGTATTAGCGGGGGGACCCTCTAGCACAGATACGCAGTATTTT. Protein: CASSFVLAGGPSSTDTQYF.

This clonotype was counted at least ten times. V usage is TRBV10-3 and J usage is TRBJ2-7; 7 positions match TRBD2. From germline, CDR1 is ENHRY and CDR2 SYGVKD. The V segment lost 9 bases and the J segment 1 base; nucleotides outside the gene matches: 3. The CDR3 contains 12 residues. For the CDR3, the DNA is TGTGCCATGGGGAGGGTTTCCTACGAGCAGTACTTC. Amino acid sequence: CAMGRVSYEQYF.

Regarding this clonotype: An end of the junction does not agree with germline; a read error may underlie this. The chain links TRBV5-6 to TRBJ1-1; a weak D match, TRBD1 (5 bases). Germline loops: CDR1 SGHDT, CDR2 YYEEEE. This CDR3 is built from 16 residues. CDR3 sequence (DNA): TGTGCCTGCAGCTTGCAAGGAGGGGTGTGGAACACTGAAGCTTTCTTT. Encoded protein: CACSLQGGVWNTEAFF.

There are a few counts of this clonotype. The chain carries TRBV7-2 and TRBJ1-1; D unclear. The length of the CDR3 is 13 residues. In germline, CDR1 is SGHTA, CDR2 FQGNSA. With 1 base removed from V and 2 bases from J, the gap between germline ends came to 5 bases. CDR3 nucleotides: TGTGCCAGCAGCTTAGTCGATAACACTGAAGCTTTCTTT. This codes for CASSLVDNTEAFF.

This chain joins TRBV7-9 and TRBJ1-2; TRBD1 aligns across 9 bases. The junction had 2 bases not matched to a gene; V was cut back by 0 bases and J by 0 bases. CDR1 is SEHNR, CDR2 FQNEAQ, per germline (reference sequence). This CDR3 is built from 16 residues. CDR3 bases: TGTGCCAGCAGCTTAGCGAGACAGGGGGCTAACTATGGCTACACCTTC. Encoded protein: CASSLARQGANYGYTF.

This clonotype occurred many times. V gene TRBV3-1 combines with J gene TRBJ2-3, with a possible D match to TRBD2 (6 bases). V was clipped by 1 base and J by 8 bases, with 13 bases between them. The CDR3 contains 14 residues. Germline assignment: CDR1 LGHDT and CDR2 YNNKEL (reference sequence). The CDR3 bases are TGTGCCAGCAGCCAAGTGCGGGGACCACGTACGCAGTATTTT. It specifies CASSQVRGPRTQYF.